This TCR beta chain was retrieved from a study of blood T cell repertoires in COVID-19. Generated by immunoSEQ multiplex PCR, the TCRdb table keeps only in-frame clones and is missing some. Counted here are over 200,000 clones, approximately 88% occurring once; the ten biggest clones make up 0.65% to 0.95%. V trimming: 5 bases; J trimming: 7 bases; junction bases outside the gene matches: 2. The CDR3 has 12 residues. Sequencing was done on a sample of peripheral blood. This sequence was found in a woman aged 25 to 39 with acute or convalescent COVID-19. The chain is built from TRBV12-3 or TRBV12-4 and TRBJ2-5, with TRBD1 matching 9 bases. In nucleotides, the CDR3 is TGTGCCAGCAGTGACAGGGGGAGGACCCAGTACTTC. This codes for CASSDRGRTQYF.